This T cell receptor (beta chain) was profiled in a study of identifying expanded T cells in peripheral blood. Study-wide results and limits: Two-week clone count variance significantly increased as total template count grew. Over approximately two and four weeks, about 15 and 19 clones changed, versus approximately 1.2 between replicates.

The germline CDR1 and CDR2 sequences are MNHNS and SASEGT. V shed 8 bases and J 10 bases; nucleotides not matched to a gene: 11. The CDR3 totals 15 residues. During the collection period, no donor immune events like infections were recorded. The assay was immunoSEQ multiplex PCR, and TCRdb's table has in-frame clones only and misses some. The repertoire holds about 130,000 clones, with 75% to 90% as singletons. This clone turned up a few times. Antigen: not known. The specimen was blood. The J gene is TRBJ2-1, the V gene TRBV6-1; the match to TRBD2 covers 13 bases. The sequence came from a person aged 18 to 70 in good health. CDR3 in amino acids: CASLTSGRSGREQFF. In nucleotides, the CDR3 is TGTGCCAGCCTGACTAGCGGGAGGTCGGGGCGGGAGCAGTTCTTC.